Each of the 18 T cell receptor beta chains below was sequenced from the same sample in a study of OX40 agonist ivuxolimab in advanced cancers. Method: immunoSEQ multiplex PCR; TCRdb's copy keeps in-frame clones and lacks some. In the table there are roughly 80,000 clones, around four fifths of which are singletons. Source: CD4+ or CD8+ T cells sorted from blood, taken in a trial of the OX40 agonist ivuxolimab. These receptors were taken from an adult with an advanced solid tumor such as melanoma, head and neck, liver or kidney cancer.

This clone occurred once. V is TRBV7-2 and J is TRBJ2-3; TRBD2 agrees at 10 bases. The CDR3 has 12 amino acids. The germline V gene has CDR1 SGHTA and CDR2 FQGNSA. The ends lost 2 bases at V and 13 bases at J; junction bases unmatched: 3. This CDR3 reads CASSLSGGAEYF. In DNA, the CDR3 is TGTGCCAGCAGCTTAAGCGGGGGGGCGGAGTATTTT.

The CDR3 sequence is CASSDGNSPLHF. The CDR3, as DNA: TGTGCCAGCAGTGACGGGAATTCACCCCTCCACTTT. This chain joins TRBV6-1 and TRBJ1-6; no reliable D call. Germline V gene data show CDR1 as MNHNS and CDR2 as SASEGT. The CDR3 extends over 12 amino acids. V shed 3 bases and J shed 7 bases, with 4 bases lying between them.

The chain couples TRBV5-1 to TRBJ2-3; 14 positions agree with TRBD2. V dropped 4 bases and J dropped 0; count of bases not matched to a gene: 10. Germline CDR1 reads SGHRS; CDR2 reads YFSETQ. CDR3 length equals 19 residues. The CDR3 DNA sequence: TGCGCCAGCAGCACCTCCCGGACTAGCGGGGGGACTAGCACAGATACGCAGTATTTT. This sequence encodes CASSTSRTSGGTSTDTQYF.

The V call is TRBV5-6, the J call TRBJ1-5; D ambiguous. The CDR3 covers 16 residues. V gave up 4 bases and J gave up 7 bases, with 21 bases separating them. Germline V lookup: CDR1 SGHDT, CDR2 YYEEEE. The CDR3 DNA reads TGTGCCAGCAGCCTCCACGAGAAGGGATCGGACCAGCCCCAGCATTTT. This encodes CASSLHEKGSDQPQHF.

The chain is built from TRBV28 and TRBJ2-2; D is possibly TRBD1 (6 bases). Germline V gene lookup returns CDR1 MDHEN and CDR2 SYDVKM. V lost 3 bases and J 5 bases, leaving 10 bases between the germline ends. The CDR3 is 14 amino acids. The CDR3 DNA is TGTGCCAGCAGTTTGTCAACAGGGACCGGGGAGCTGTTTTTT. Its protein is CASSLSTGTGELFF.

The rearrangement uses TRBV7-9 and TRBJ1-2; 7 bases are shared with TRBD1. This CDR3 is 15 amino acids long. With 6 bases clipped from V and 5 bases from J, the junction kept 12 bases outside the gene matches. Germline-derived CDR1 and CDR2 are SEHNR and FQNEAQ (reference sequence). The CDR3 nucleotides are TGTGCCAGCAGTCTTACAGGGGCAAGGGGATATGGCTACACCTTC. Residues: CASSLTGARGYGYTF.

This chain links TRBV6-5 with TRBJ2-7; TRBD1 might be the D (6 bases). Between the trimmed V and J ends, which lost 2 bases and 2 bases, there was a span of 16 bases. The germline V gene has CDR1 MNHEY and CDR2 SVGAGI. The CDR3 has 16 residues. DNA of the CDR3: TGTGCCAGCAGTTACCCTATGGAGCAGGGGACCTACGAGCAGTACTTC. It translates to CASSYPMEQGTYEQYF.

The V call is TRBV29-1, the J call TRBJ1-2; TRBD1 matches at 11 bases. The CDR3 is 15 residues long. The germline V gene encodes CDR1 SQVTM and CDR2 ANQGSEA. The J segment lost 3 bases and the V segment lost 6 bases, leaving 9 bases of the junction unmatched. CDR3 in DNA: TGCAGCGTACACGGACAGGGGGCAATCCACTATGGCTACACCTTC. Protein: CSVHGQGAIHYGYTF.

The rearrangement joins TRBV4-3 to TRBJ2-3; D not resolved. V was pared by 6 bases and J by 3 bases, with 10 bases between. This CDR3 spans 13 amino acids. The germline V gene has CDR1 LGHNA and CDR2 YSLEER. The CDR3 DNA follows: TGCGCCAGCAGGGGCATTGGAACAGATACGCAGTATTTT. It codes for CASRGIGTDTQYF.

This clone was counted a single time. The CDR3 spells CASSARTGVETQYF. CDR3 nucleotides: TGTGCCAGCAGCGCCAGGACAGGTGTGGAGACCCAGTACTTC. The chain carries TRBV9 and TRBJ2-5; 7 nucleotides agree with TRBD1. V was pared by 3 bases and J by 5 bases, with 7 bases of the junction left unmatched. Germline CDR1 is SGDLS and CDR2 is YYNGEE. CDR3 length: 14 residues.

The chain recombines TRBV7-2 with TRBJ1-2; D unresolved. The CDR3 length is 13 residues. Germline CDR1 and CDR2: SGHTA and FQGNSA. V shed 5 bases and J shed 7 bases, with 14 bases lying between them. CDR3 protein: CASSPRLDSGYTF. CDR3 DNA: TGTGCCAGCAGCCCGAGATTGGATTCTGGCTACACCTTC.

The V call is TRBV5-4, the J call TRBJ1-1, with TRBD1 identical over 7 bases. With 5 bases clipped from V and 4 bases from J, the junction kept 8 bases outside the gene matches. CDR3 length equals 14 residues. Germline V gene data show CDR1 as SGHNT and CDR2 as YYREEE (reference sequence). This CDR3 reads CASRVLTGSTEAFF. The CDR3 region has the DNA TGTGCCAGCAGAGTGTTGACAGGGTCCACTGAAGCTTTCTTT. Full variable domain (outside the CDR3, taken from reference TRBV5-4 and TRBJ1-1): ETGVTQSPTHLIKTRGQQVTLRCSSQSGHNTVSWYQQALGQGPQFIFQYYREEENGRGNFPPRFSGLQFPNYSSELNVNALELDDSALYLCASRVLTGSTEAFFGQGTRLTVV.

The gene calls are TRBV6-1 and TRBJ1-1; 8 nucleotides agree with TRBD1. Trimming at V came to 3 bases and at J to 4 bases, leaving 4 bases not matched to a gene. The CDR3 extends over 14 amino acids. Germline CDR1 reads MNHNS; CDR2 reads SASEGT. CDR3 region: CASSDDRGSTEAFF. DNA of the CDR3: TGTGCCAGCAGTGACGACAGGGGTAGCACTGAAGCTTTCTTT.

This chain uses TRBV14 with TRBJ1-2; a possible D gene is TRBD1 (5 bases). CDR3 size: 14 residues. V lost 1 base and J 2 bases, leaving 8 bases between the germline ends. From germline, CDR1 is SGHDN and CDR2 FVKESK. The DNA of the CDR3 is TGTGCCAGCAGCCAAGGACAGCCCAACTATGGCTACACCTTC. It is translated as CASSQGQPNYGYTF.

This clone was found once. The CDR3 DNA is TGCAGCGCCGAAGGGTCGGGCAGGAATGAGCAGTTCTTC. Its translation: CSAEGSGRNEQFF. The chain uses TRBV29-1 and TRBJ2-1; D is unresolved. Germline CDR1 is SQVTM and CDR2 is ANQGSEA. Deletions cut 7 bases from V and 7 bases from J, with 17 bases between. The CDR3 has 13 amino acids.

J is TRBJ1-4 and V is TRBV28, with D unclear. The V gene's germline CDR1 is MDHEN and CDR2 SYDVKM. This CDR3 contains 15 residues. Trimming took 2 bases from V and 0 from J, leaving 7 bases between them. The CDR3: CASSLLAATNEKLFF. The DNA for the CDR3 is TGTGCCAGCAGTTTACTGGCAGCAACTAATGAAAAACTGTTTTTT.

CDR3 nucleotides: TGTGCCAGCAGCTTGACACGAGGGACAGCTGCTAGGGATGGCTACACCTTC. Protein sequence: CASSLTRGTAARDGYTF. The chain uses TRBV5-5 and TRBJ1-2, with 7 bases aligning to TRBD1. V was pared by 1 base and J by 6 bases, with 15 bases of the junction left unmatched. The CDR3 length is 17 residues. Looked up from germline, CDR1 is SGHKS and CDR2 is YYEKEE (reference sequence). The full variable domain, its missing parts supplied by reference TRBV5-5 and TRBJ1-2, is DAGVTQSPTHLIKTRGQQVTLRCSPISGHKSVSWYQQVLGQGPQFIFQYYEKEERGRGNFPDRFSARQFPNYSSELNVNALLLGDSALYLCASSLTRGTAARDGYTFGSGTRLTVV.

The chain couples TRBV7-3 to TRBJ2-3, with TRBD2 matching over 8 bases. Germline CDR1 reads SGHTA; CDR2 reads FQGTGA. Germline trimming cut 8 bases from V and 1 base from J; bases unmatched to any gene: 5. The CDR3 sequence is 14 residues long. CDR3 nucleotide sequence: TGTGCCAGCTCTGTTAGCGGGGGCACAGATACGCAGTATTTT. Protein product: CASSVSGGTDTQYF.